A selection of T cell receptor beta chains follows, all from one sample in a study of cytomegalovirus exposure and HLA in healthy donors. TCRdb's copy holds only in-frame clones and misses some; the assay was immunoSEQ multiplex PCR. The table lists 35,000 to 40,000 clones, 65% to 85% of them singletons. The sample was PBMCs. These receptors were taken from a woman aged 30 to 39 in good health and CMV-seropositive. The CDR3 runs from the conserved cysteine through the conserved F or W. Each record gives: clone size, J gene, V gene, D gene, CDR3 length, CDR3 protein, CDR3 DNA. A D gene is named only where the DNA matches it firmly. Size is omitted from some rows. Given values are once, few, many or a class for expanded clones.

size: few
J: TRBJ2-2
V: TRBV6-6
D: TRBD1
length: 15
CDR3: CASTGQGGNTGELFF
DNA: TGTGCCAGCACCGGACAGGGGGGGAACACCGGGGAGCTGTTTTTT

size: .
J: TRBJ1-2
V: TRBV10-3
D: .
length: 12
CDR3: CAISDSVYGYTF
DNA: TGTGCCATCAGTGACAGTGTATATGGCTACACCTTC

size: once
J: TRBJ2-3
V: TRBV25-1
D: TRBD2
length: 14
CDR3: CASRGLAATDGQYF
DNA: TGTGCCAGCAGGGGACTAGCCGCTACCGATGGGCAGTATTTT

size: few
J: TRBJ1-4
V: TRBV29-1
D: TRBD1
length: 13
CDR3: CSVGTGRSEKLFF
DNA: TGCAGCGTTGGGACAGGGAGGAGCGAAAAACTGTTTTTT

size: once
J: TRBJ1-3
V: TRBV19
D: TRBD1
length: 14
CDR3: CASTPGQRDNTIYF
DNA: TGTGCCAGTACCCCGGGACAGAGGGACAACACCATATATTTT

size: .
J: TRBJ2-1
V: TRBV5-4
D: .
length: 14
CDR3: CASSRGASDNEQFF
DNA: TGTGCCAGCAGCCGTGGCGCTAGCGACAATGAGCAGTTCTTC

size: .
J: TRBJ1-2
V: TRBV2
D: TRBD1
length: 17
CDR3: CASSDSSARGRSYGYTF
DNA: TGTGCCAGCAGTGATTCCTCTGCGAGGGGGCGCAGCTATGGCTACACCTTC

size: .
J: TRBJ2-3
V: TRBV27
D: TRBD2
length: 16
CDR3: CASSSTSGVSTDTQCF
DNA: TGTGCCAGCAGTTCGACTAGCGGGGTGAGCACAGATACGCAGTGTTTT

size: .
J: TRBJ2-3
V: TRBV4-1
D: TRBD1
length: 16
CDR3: CASSFFIQGATDTQYF
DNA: TGCGCCAGCAGCTTTTTTATACAGGGGGCCACAGATACGCAGTATTTT

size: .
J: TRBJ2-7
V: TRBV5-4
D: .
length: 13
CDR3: CASSPGRDYEQYF
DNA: TGTGCCAGCAGCCCCGGACGGGACTACGAGCAGTACTTC

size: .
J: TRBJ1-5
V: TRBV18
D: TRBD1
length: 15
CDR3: CASSPQGTGVQPQHF
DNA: TGTGCCAGCTCACCCCAAGGGACAGGGGTTCAGCCCCAGCATTTT

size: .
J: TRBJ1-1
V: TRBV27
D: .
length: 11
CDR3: CASGAAFEAFF
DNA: TGTGCCAGCGGGGCAGCGTTTGAAGCTTTCTTT

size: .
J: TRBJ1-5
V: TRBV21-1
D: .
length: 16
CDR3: CASSKDAESNNQPQHF
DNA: TGTGCCAGCAGCAAAGACGCGGAGAGCAACAATCAGCCCCAGCATTTT

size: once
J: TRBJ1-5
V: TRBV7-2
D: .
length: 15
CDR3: CASSFGKNSNQPQHF
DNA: TGTGCCAGCAGCTTCGGGAAAAATAGCAATCAGCCCCAGCATTTT

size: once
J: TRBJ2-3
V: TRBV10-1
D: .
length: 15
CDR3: CASSESLSVADTQYF
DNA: TGCGCCAGCAGTGAGTCCCTAAGTGTGGCAGATACGCAGTATTTT

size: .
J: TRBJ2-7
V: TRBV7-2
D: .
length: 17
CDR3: CASSLGRGPPSSYEQYF
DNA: TGTGCCAGCAGCTTAGGCAGGGGACCTCCCTCCTCCTACGAGCAGTACTTC

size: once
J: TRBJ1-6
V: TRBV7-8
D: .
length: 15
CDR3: CSSRPTETPNSPLHF
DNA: TGTTCCAGCAGACCGACAGAGACTCCCAATTCACCCCTCCACTTT

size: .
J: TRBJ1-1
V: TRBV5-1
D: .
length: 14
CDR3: CASSADSTNTEAFF
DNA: TGCGCCAGCAGCGCCGACAGCACAAACACTGAAGCTTTCTTT

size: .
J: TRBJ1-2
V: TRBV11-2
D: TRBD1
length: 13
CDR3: CASSSGQYYGYTF
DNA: TGTGCCAGCAGCTCGGGACAGTACTATGGCTACACCTTC

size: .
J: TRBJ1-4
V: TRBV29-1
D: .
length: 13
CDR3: CSGRGTTNEKLFF
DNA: TGCAGCGGTAGGGGGACAACTAATGAAAAACTGTTTTTT

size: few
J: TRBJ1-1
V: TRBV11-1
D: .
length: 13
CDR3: CASSFDRNTEAFF
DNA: TGTGCCAGCAGCTTTGACAGAAACACTGAAGCTTTCTTT

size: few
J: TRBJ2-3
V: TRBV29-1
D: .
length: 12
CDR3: CSVDMSGDTQYF
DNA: TGCAGCGTTGATATGTCGGGAGATACGCAGTATTTT

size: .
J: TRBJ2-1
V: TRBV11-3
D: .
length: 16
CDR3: CASSLDNRALYNEQFF
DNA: TGTGCCAGCAGCTTAGACAACAGGGCCCTCTACAATGAGCAGTTCTTC

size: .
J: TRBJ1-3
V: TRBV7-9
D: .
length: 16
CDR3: CSSSLERRISGNTIYF
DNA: TGTTCCAGCAGCTTAGAGCGGCGGATCTCTGGAAACACCATATATTTT

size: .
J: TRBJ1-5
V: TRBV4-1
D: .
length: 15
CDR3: CASSDDKGYNQPQHF
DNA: TGCGCCAGCAGCGATGACAAAGGCTACAATCAGCCCCAGCATTTT

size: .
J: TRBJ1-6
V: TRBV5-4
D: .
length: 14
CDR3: CASSPEAGDSPLHF
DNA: TGTGCCAGCAGCCCCGAGGCAGGGGATTCACCCCTCCACTTT

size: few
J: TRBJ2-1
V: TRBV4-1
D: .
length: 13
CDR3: CASSQDGGREQFF
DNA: TGCGCCAGCAGCCAAGACGGGGGGCGGGAGCAGTTCTTC

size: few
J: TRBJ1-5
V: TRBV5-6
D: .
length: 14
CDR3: CASSLLSGRQPQHF
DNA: TGTGCCAGCAGCTTGTTGTCAGGGCGTCAGCCCCAGCATTTT

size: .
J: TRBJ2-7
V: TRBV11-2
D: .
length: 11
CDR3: CASSPIYEQYF
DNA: TGTGCCAGCAGCCCCATCTACGAGCAGTACTTC

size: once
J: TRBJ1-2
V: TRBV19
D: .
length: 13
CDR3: CASSYGKMDGYTF
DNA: TGTGCCAGTAGTTACGGTAAGATGGATGGCTACACCTTC

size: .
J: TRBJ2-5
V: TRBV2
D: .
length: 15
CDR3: CASSLTNSQGETQYF
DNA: TGTGCCAGCAGCCTGACGAATAGCCAGGGGGAGACCCAGTACTTC

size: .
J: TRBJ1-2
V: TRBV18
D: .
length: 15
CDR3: CASSATAESNYGYTF
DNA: TGTGCCAGCTCTGCAACAGCCGAATCTAACTATGGCTACACCTTC

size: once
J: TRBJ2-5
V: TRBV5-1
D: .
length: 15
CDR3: CASSLAGGGSETQYF
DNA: TGCGCCAGCAGCTTGGCCGGGGGTGGGAGTGAGACCCAGTACTTC

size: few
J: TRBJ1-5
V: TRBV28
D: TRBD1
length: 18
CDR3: CASSSPPGQGDPYQPQHF
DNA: TGTGCCAGCAGTTCCCCTCCCGGACAGGGAGACCCCTATCAGCCCCAGCATTTT

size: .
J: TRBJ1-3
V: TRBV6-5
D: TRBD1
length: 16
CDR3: CASSYSNRGSGNTIYF
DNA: TGTGCCAGCAGTTACTCGAACAGGGGGAGTGGAAACACCATATATTTT

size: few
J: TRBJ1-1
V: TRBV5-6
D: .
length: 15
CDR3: CASSLAGGARTEAFF
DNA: TGTGCCAGCAGCTTGGCCGGTGGGGCTAGGACTGAAGCTTTCTTT

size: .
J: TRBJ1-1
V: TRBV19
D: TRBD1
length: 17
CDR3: CASRIGTGRGREGTAFF
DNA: TGTGCCAGTAGGATCGGGACAGGGCGTGGTAGAGAAGGTACGGCTTTCTTT

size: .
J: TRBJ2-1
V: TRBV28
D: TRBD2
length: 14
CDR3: CASRKGTSGNEQFF
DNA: TGTGCCAGCCGCAAGGGGACTAGCGGGAATGAGCAGTTCTTC

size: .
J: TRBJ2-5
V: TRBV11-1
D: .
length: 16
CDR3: CASSLGGSDTQETQYF
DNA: TGTGCCAGCAGCTTAGGAGGGAGCGACACGCAAGAGACCCAGTACTTC

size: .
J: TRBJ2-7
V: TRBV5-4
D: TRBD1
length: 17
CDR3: CASSWGTGGAVPYEQYF
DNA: TGTGCCAGCAGCTGGGGGACAGGGGGCGCGGTCCCCTACGAGCAGTACTTC

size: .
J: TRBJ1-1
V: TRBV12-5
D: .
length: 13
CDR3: CASGQGWHTEAFF
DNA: TGTGCTAGTGGTCAGGGTTGGCACACTGAAGCTTTCTTT

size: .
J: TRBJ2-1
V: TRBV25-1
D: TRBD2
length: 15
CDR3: CASSEWVSGSDEQFF
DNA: TGTGCCAGCAGTGAATGGGTTAGCGGGAGTGATGAGCAGTTCTTC

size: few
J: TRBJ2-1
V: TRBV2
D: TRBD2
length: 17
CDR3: CASSVRREERWDNEQFF
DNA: TGTGCCAGCAGTGTGCGGCGGGAGGAAAGGTGGGACAATGAGCAGTTCTTC

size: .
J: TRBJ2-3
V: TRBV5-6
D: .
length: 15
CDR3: CASSLGVAALDTQYF
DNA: TGTGCCAGCAGCTTGGGCGTGGCAGCGTTAGATACGCAGTATTTT

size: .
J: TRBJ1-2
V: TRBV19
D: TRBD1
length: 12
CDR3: CASGTGNYGYTF
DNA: TGTGCCAGCGGGACAGGAAACTATGGCTACACCTTC

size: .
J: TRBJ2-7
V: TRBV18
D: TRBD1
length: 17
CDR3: CASSPANSGQGAGEQYF
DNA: TGTGCCAGCTCACCAGCGAACAGCGGACAGGGGGCGGGTGAGCAGTACTTC

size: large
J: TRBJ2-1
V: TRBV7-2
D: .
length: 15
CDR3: CASSLAGSSYNEQFF
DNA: TGTGCCAGCAGCTTAGCGGGGAGCTCCTACAATGAGCAGTTCTTC

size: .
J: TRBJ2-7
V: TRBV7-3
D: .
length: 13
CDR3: CASSPQGFGEQYF
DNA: TGTGCCAGCAGCCCGCAGGGATTCGGCGAGCAGTACTTC